This T cell receptor beta chain was recovered during a study of blood T cell repertoires in COVID-19. Overall study: The United States, Italy and Spain supplied acute and convalescent COVID-19 samples. From T cells, B-cell-depleted T cells, or PBMCs came the material, which was cDNA or gDNA.

V shed 8 bases and J shed 5 bases, with 12 bases lying between them. Per germline, CDR1 KGHSH and CDR2 LQKENI. This CDR3 comprises 13 residues. As handled by the study authors: Reference gene primer amplification gave nucleated cell count estimates. Generated by immunoSEQ multiplex PCR, the TCRdb table keeps only in-frame clones and is missing some. The DNA gave D and trimming, while V, J and clone size come from that table. The data contain about 210,000 clones, 88% of them singletons. The rearrangement joins TRBV18 to TRBJ1-4, with D uncertain. Specimen: peripheral blood. This receptor was taken from a man aged 40-49 years with acute or convalescent COVID-19. CDR3 coding DNA: TGTGCCAGCACGGGAGGGAAAAATGAAAAACTGTTTTTT. It translates to CASTGGKNEKLFF.